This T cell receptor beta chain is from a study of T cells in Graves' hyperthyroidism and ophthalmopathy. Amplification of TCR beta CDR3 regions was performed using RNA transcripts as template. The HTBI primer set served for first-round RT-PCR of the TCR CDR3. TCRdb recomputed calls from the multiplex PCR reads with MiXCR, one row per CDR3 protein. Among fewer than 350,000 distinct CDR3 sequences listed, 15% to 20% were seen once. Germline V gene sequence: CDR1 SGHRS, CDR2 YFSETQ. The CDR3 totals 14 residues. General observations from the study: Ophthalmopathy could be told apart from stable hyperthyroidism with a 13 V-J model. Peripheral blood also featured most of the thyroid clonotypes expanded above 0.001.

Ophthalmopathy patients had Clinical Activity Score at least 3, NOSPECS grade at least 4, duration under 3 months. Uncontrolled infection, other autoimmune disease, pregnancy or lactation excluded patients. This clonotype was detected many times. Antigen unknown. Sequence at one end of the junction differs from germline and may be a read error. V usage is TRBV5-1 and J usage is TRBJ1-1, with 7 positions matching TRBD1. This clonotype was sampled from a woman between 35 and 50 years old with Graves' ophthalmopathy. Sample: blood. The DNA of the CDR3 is TGTGCCAGTAGCCTCAGGGGGGAGAACACTGAAGCTTTCTTT. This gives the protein CASSLRGENTEAFF.